These T cell receptor beta chains were read from a single sample in a study of blood T cells in healthy people across ages. TCRdb ran MiXCR on the 5' RACE reads and lists one entry per CDR3 protein. The sample records about 1 million distinct CDR3 sequences, less than 50% being singletons. The material sequenced was blood. These receptors were collected from an older woman in good health. CDR3s include the opening cysteine and the closing phenylalanine or tryptophan. D genes are given only for firm matches. Expanded clones get a size class; other rows say once, few or many, or leave the size out.

J gene: TRBJ2-7
clone size: -
V gene: TRBV27
D gene: -
CDR3 DNA: TGTGCCAGCAGTGTAACCCACGACTACGAGCAGTACTTC
CDR3 protein: CASSVTHDYEQYF

J gene: TRBJ2-1
clone size: -
V gene: TRBV3-1
D gene: TRBD1
CDR3 DNA: TGTGCCAGCAGCCAACTACAGGGGGCCGGCCACTACAATGAGCAGTTCTTC
CDR3 protein: CASSQLQGAGHYNEQFF

J gene: TRBJ2-6
clone size: -
V gene: TRBV29-1
D gene: -
CDR3 DNA: TGCAGCGTTGAAATCGCCGGGAACTCTGGGGCCAACGTCCTGACTTTC
CDR3 protein: CSVEIAGNSGANVLTF

J gene: TRBJ2-7
clone size: few
V gene: TRBV3-1
D gene: -
CDR3 DNA: TGTGCCAGTCGAAGAACAGGTACAAGCTCCTACGAGCAGTACTTC
CDR3 protein: CASRRTGTSSYEQYF

J gene: TRBJ2-5
clone size: -
V gene: TRBV20-1
D gene: TRBD2
CDR3 DNA: TGCAGTGGCCTCCCGGCTAGCGGGAGTGAGACCCAGTACTTC
CDR3 protein: CSGLPASGSETQYF

J gene: TRBJ2-1
clone size: -
V gene: TRBV20-1
D gene: TRBD2
CDR3 DNA: TGCAGTGCTAGAGTCCTAGCGGTCTTAAATGAGCAGTTCTTC
CDR3 protein: CSARVLAVLNEQFF

J gene: TRBJ2-3
clone size: -
V gene: TRBV20-1
D gene: -
CDR3 DNA: TGCAGTGCTAGATTCCTAGATGGAAACACAGATACGCAGTATTTT
CDR3 protein: CSARFLDGNTDTQYF

J gene: TRBJ2-7
clone size: -
V gene: TRBV10-1
D gene: -
CDR3 DNA: TGCGCCAGCAGTGGGGGGTCCCAGACCTACGAGCAGTACTTC
CDR3 protein: CASSGGSQTYEQYF

J gene: TRBJ2-2
clone size: -
V gene: TRBV12-3/TRBV12-4
D gene: -
CDR3 DNA: TGTGCCAGCAGTCCCGGGACTTTAGCGAACACCGGGGAGCTGTTTTTT
CDR3 protein: CASSPGTLANTGELFF

J gene: TRBJ1-5
clone size: many
V gene: TRBV6-2/TRBV6-3
D gene: -
CDR3 DNA: TGTGCCAGCAGCCCCCGCACAGCGGGTACAAGCAATCAGCCCCAGCATTTT
CDR3 protein: CASSPRTAGTSNQPQHF

J gene: TRBJ1-5
clone size: -
V gene: TRBV7-3
D gene: -
CDR3 DNA: TGTGCCAGCAGCCCCAGAGATGGTCAGCCCCAGCATTTT
CDR3 protein: CASSPRDGQPQHF

J gene: TRBJ2-4
clone size: few
V gene: TRBV9
D gene: TRBD1
CDR3 DNA: TGTGCCAGCAGCACCCGGGACAGTCTAGCCAAAAACATTCAGTACTTC
CDR3 protein: CASSTRDSLAKNIQYF

J gene: TRBJ2-1
clone size: -
V gene: TRBV27
D gene: -
CDR3 DNA: TGTGCCAGCAGTCCTGGGACTTACGATGAGCAGTTCTTC
CDR3 protein: CASSPGTYDEQFF

J gene: TRBJ2-7
clone size: -
V gene: TRBV7-8
D gene: -
CDR3 DNA: TGTGCCAGCAGCCCAATGGCCCCCTACGAGCAGTACTTC
CDR3 protein: CASSPMAPYEQYF

J gene: TRBJ1-6
clone size: -
V gene: TRBV5-1
D gene: TRBD1
CDR3 DNA: TGCGCCAGCAGCGGGGGACAGGGGTCTTCACCCCTCCACTTT
CDR3 protein: CASSGGQGSSPLHF